This record looks at one TCR beta chain sequence and its context. From blood CD8+ and CD4+ T cells, TCR beta sequences were generated. TEMRA cells were FACS-enriched, while CD8+ and CD4+ T cells were negatively isolated. The data were taken from a study of CD8 T cells in Susac syndrome. Random hexamers were used to reverse transcribe an amount of about 0.45 to 1 ug RNA. Amplification of TCR beta CDR3 by immunoSEQ multiplex PCR spanned 54 Vbeta and 13 Jbeta. MiXCR was run by TCRdb on the immunoSEQ multiplex PCR reads, yielding one entry per CDR3 protein. The sample lists roughly 400,000 distinct CDR3 sequences, 85% occurring once. CDR1 LNHNV and CDR2 YYDKDF come from the germline V gene (reference sequence). Trimming pared 0 bases from V and 4 bases from J, leaving 25 bases between. This CDR3 contains 21 residues.

The sequencing input was CD8+ T cells from PBMCs. The gene calls are TRBV15 and TRBJ2-6; perhaps D is TRBD1 or TRBD2 (5 bases each). This TCR derives from a human donor with multiple sclerosis. CDR3 nucleotides: TGTGCCACCAGCAGAGATTGGAGGACAAACCCGAGCTCTTCCGGGGCCAACGTCCTGACTTTC. This gives the protein CATSRDWRTNPSSSGANVLTF.